These 29 T cell receptor beta chains were all obtained from the same sample, sequenced in a study of T cell changes during pregnancy in multiple sclerosis. Some clones are missing from TCRdb's copy, which holds only in-frame ones; the method was immunoSEQ multiplex PCR. The sample lists about 75,000 clones; roughly nine tenths were seen once. The source was peripheral blood, collected in the first trimester of pregnancy. The origin of the receptors is a female donor in good health, enrolled as a control in a pregnancy study.

The J gene is TRBJ2-3, the V gene TRBV6-6; 11 nucleotides line up with TRBD1. The germline V gene has CDR1 MNHNY and CDR2 SVGAGI (reference sequence). The CDR3 totals 14 residues. The trim removed 8 bases at V and 1 base at J, leaving 2 bases unmatched. The CDR3 sequence: CASGGQGGTDTQYF. CDR3 coding DNA: TGTGCCAGCGGGGGACAGGGGGGCACAGATACGCAGTATTTT.

The rearrangement joins TRBV11-2 to TRBJ1-1; D is uncertain. The CDR3 consists of 12 residues. V lost 1 base and J lost 12, with 12 bases in between. CDR1 and CDR2 from the germline V gene are SGHAT and FQNNGV. The CDR3, as DNA: TGTGCCAGCAGCTTAGTTCCGGTCTCGACTTTCTTT. Amino acid sequence: CASSLVPVSTFF.

This sequence joins TRBV5-4 and TRBJ1-4; D is undetermined. This CDR3 has 14 amino acids. With 2 bases removed from V and 8 bases from J, the gap between germline ends came to 13 bases. Germline V gene data show CDR1 as SGHNT and CDR2 as YYREEE (reference sequence). The DNA of the CDR3 is TGTGCCAGCAGCTTTTCAGGACTCGGGGAAAAACTGTTTTTT. Encoded protein: CASSFSGLGEKLFF.

CDR3 DNA: TGTGCCAGCAGCTTAGAAGCTAGCGCCGTCGATGAGCAGTTCTTC. This codes for CASSLEASAVDEQFF. The chain carries TRBV7-8 and TRBJ2-1, with a tentative D call TRBD2 (6 bases). The V end was cut by 1 base, the J end by 8 bases, with 15 bases between. This CDR3 is built from 15 residues. CDR1 is SGHVS, CDR2 FQNEAQ, per germline.

The sample holds one count of this clone. This chain links TRBV5-1 with TRBJ2-3; D possibly corresponds to TRBD1 (6 bases). The germline CDR1 and CDR2 sequences are SGHRS and YFSETQ. The CDR3 runs 15 residues. V was clipped by 1 base and J by 1 base, with 10 bases between them. CDR3 DNA: TGCGCCAGCAGCTTGCGAGAGGGGGGCACAGATACGCAGTATTTT. Translating gives CASSLREGGTDTQYF. The full variable domain, in which reference TRBV5-1 and TRBJ2-3 provide the parts outside the CDR3, is KAGVTQTPRYLIKTRGQQVTLSCSPISGHRSVSWYQQTPGQGLQFLFEYFSETQRNKGNFPGRFSGRQFSNSRSEMNVSTLELGDSALYLCASSLREGGTDTQYFGPGTRLTVL.

This clone was seen just once. This rearrangement joins TRBV5-1 to TRBJ1-1; maybe TRBD1 (5 bases). Trimming removed 1 base at V and 1 base at J, with 8 bases between. In germline, CDR1 is SGHRS, CDR2 YFSETQ. The CDR3 is 14 amino acids. The CDR3: CASSLTGPNTEAFF. The CDR3 nucleotides are TGCGCCAGCAGCTTGACAGGACCGAACACTGAAGCTTTCTTT. Supplemented by reference TRBV5-1 and TRBJ1-1, the full variable domain reads KAGVTQTPRYLIKTRGQQVTLSCSPISGHRSVSWYQQTPGQGLQFLFEYFSETQRNKGNFPGRFSGRQFSNSRSEMNVSTLELGDSALYLCASSLTGPNTEAFFGQGTRLTVV.

This chain joins TRBV5-6 and TRBJ1-1; TRBD1 aligns across 9 bases. The J segment lost 5 bases and the V segment lost 2 bases, leaving 7 bases of the junction unmatched. CDR1 and CDR2 from the germline V gene are SGHDT and YYEEEE. The CDR3 contains 15 residues. The CDR3 DNA sequence: TGTGCCAGCAGCTTCGGGGACAGGGTGACTACTGAAGCTTTCTTT. Translating gives CASSFGDRVTTEAFF. The entire variable domain, with the rest obtained from reference TRBV5-6 and TRBJ1-1, is as follows: DAGVTQSPTHLIKTRGQQVTLRCSPKSGHDTVSWYQQALGQGPQFIFQYYEEEERQRGNFPDRFSGHQFPNYSSELNVNALLLGDSALYLCASSFGDRVTTEAFFGQGTRLTVV.

V is TRBV7-9 and J is TRBJ1-3, with 7 nucleotides matching TRBD1. The CDR3 runs to 19 residues. Trimming at V came to 1 base and at J to 0 bases, leaving 12 bases not matched to a gene. Germline V CDR1 and CDR2: SEHNR, FQNEAQ (reference sequence). The CDR3: CASSLVITPGQSSGNTIYF. The DNA of the CDR3 is TGTGCCAGCAGCTTAGTGATAACGCCGGGACAGAGCTCTGGAAACACCATATATTTT.

The rearrangement links TRBV14 to TRBJ1-3; D ambiguous. The CDR3 covers 14 residues. Per the germline V gene, CDR1 is SGHDN and CDR2 is FVKESK. V was trimmed by 4 bases and J by 7 bases, leaving 14 bases between them. CDR3 region: CASSRVQKRNTIYF. The CDR3 coding sequence is TGTGCCAGCAGCCGGGTCCAGAAGAGGAACACCATATATTTT.

The CDR3 loop reads CASSQDLPGYRASYEQYF. CDR3 DNA sequence: TGCGCCAGCAGCCAAGATCTTCCAGGCTATCGTGCGAGTTACGAGCAGTACTTC. This rearrangement joins TRBV4-3 to TRBJ2-7; D is uncertain. The CDR3 is 18 residues long. CDR1 is LGHNA and CDR2 is YSLEER in the germline V gene. V lost 0 bases and J 4 bases, leaving 22 bases between the germline ends.

The rearrangement joins TRBV7-9 to TRBJ2-1; 10 bases agree with TRBD2. The CDR3 loop spans 16 amino acids. V trimming: 1 base; J trimming: 8 bases; junction bases outside the gene matches: 8. Germline V gives CDR1 SEHNR, CDR2 FQNEAQ (reference sequence). CDR3 nucleotides: TGTGCCAGCAGCTTAGGGGCTAGCGGGAGTGTCGATGAGCAGTTCTTC. It encodes CASSLGASGSVDEQFF.

The chain has TRBV7-2 and TRBJ2-7; 9 nucleotides line up with TRBD1. CDR1 is SGHTA, CDR2 FQGNSA, per germline. J lost 4 bases, V lost 1 base, and 5 bases had no gene match. The CDR3 covers 15 residues. CDR3 residues: CASSLDPGTGYEQYF. DNA for the CDR3: TGTGCCAGCAGCTTAGATCCGGGGACAGGGTACGAGCAGTACTTC.

The chain links TRBV5-1 to TRBJ1-4, with D uncertain. Per the germline V gene, CDR1 is SGHRS and CDR2 is YFSETQ. The ends were cut back, 2 bases at V and 0 bases at J, with 11 bases in the middle. CDR3 length equals 16 residues. The CDR3 is CASSFRQSSTNEKLFF. DNA for the CDR3: TGCGCCAGCAGCTTTAGACAAAGCTCAACTAATGAAAAACTGTTTTTT.

This chain uses TRBV6-6 with TRBJ2-2; D gene unclear. The germline V and J ends were trimmed by 5 bases and 2 bases, with 6 bases remaining between them. Germline V gene data show CDR1 as MNHNY and CDR2 as SVGAGI (reference sequence). CDR3 length: 13 amino acids. In nucleotides, the CDR3 is TGTGCCAGCAGTAATACTAACACCGGGGAGCTGTTTTTT. Its protein is CASSNTNTGELFF.

The rearrangement joins TRBV7-9 to TRBJ2-2, with D possibly matching TRBD1 (5 bases). Deletions cut 3 bases from V and 0 bases from J, with 17 bases between. The CDR3 sequence is 18 residues long. CDR1 is SEHNR, CDR2 FQNEAQ, per germline (reference sequence). CDR3 in amino acids: CASSLTASTSPNTGELFF. For the CDR3, the DNA is TGTGCCAGCAGCTTGACAGCTTCCACCTCCCCGAACACCGGGGAGCTGTTTTTT.

The J gene is TRBJ2-2, the V gene TRBV7-2; no definite D call. Between the trimmed V and J ends, which lost 5 bases and 8 bases, there was a span of 15 bases. This CDR3 is built from 14 residues. The germline gives CDR1 SGHTA, CDR2 FQGNSA. The CDR3: CASSPVGSSGELFF. CDR3 nucleotides: TGTGCCAGCAGCCCAGTCGGGTCATCAGGGGAGCTGTTTTTT.

The chain recombines TRBV6-5 with TRBJ2-3; a possible D gene is TRBD1 (6 bases). Germline V lookup: CDR1 MNHEY, CDR2 SVGAGI. This CDR3 is 15 amino acids long. V lost 6 bases and J 2 bases, leaving 15 bases between the germline ends. The CDR3 is CASSPRGGPTDTQYF. The CDR3 DNA sequence: TGTGCCAGCAGCCCCCGAGGGGGTCCCACAGATACGCAGTATTTT.

V is TRBV2 and J is TRBJ2-5; D is unresolved. V was trimmed by 7 bases and J by 5 bases, leaving 14 bases between them. CDR3 size: 13 residues. The germline gives CDR1 SNHLY, CDR2 FYNNEI. Written as DNA, the CDR3 is TGTGCCAGCACCGTAAGATCTCGGGAGACCCAGTACTTC. Protein: CASTVRSRETQYF.

This clone was detected once. CDR3 in DNA: TGCGCCAGCAGCTTGAAGGACAGGGGGCCAGATACGCAGTATTTT. Protein: CASSLKDRGPDTQYF. The V call is TRBV5-1, the J call TRBJ2-3, with 11 nucleotides matching TRBD1. This CDR3 is built from 15 residues. V gave up 1 base and J gave up 4 bases; unmatched junction bases: 2. From germline, CDR1 is SGHRS and CDR2 YFSETQ.

The V call is TRBV18, the J call TRBJ2-6; 7 nucleotides align to TRBD1. The CDR3 totals 16 residues. Germline values: CDR1 KGHSH, CDR2 LQKENI. J lost 4 bases, V lost 3 bases, and 6 bases had no gene match. Written as DNA, the CDR3 is TGTGCCAGCTCACCGACAGGGAATTCAGGGGCCAACGTCCTGACTTTC. Its protein is CASSPTGNSGANVLTF.

V and J are TRBV11-2 and TRBJ2-1; possible D gene TRBD1, 6 bases. The CDR3 extends over 16 amino acids. CDR1 and CDR2 (germline): SGHAT, FQNNGV. V lost 3 bases and J lost 2, with 14 bases in between. CDR3 DNA: TGTGCCAGCAGCTTCGAACTCCCAGGGGCCTACAATGAGCAGTTCTTC. It codes for CASSFELPGAYNEQFF.

This chain uses TRBV19 with TRBJ1-2; D might be TRBD1 (5 bases). CDR1 is LNHDA, CDR2 SQIVND, per germline (reference sequence). This CDR3 is 13 amino acids long. V was pared by 3 bases and J by 7 bases, with 12 bases between. The chain's CDR3 is CASSIAAGGGYTF. The CDR3 nucleotides read TGTGCCAGTAGTATCGCGGCGGGGGGTGGCTACACCTTC.

The chain employs TRBV9 and TRBJ2-3; perhaps TRBD2 as D (5 bases). The V gene lost 3 bases and the J gene lost 2 bases, with 10 bases spanning the gap. The CDR3 runs 14 residues. CDR1 is SGDLS, CDR2 YYNGEE, per germline. The CDR3 nucleotides are TGTGCCAGCAGCGGATACCGGGACACAGATACGCAGTATTTT. This translates into CASSGYRDTDTQYF.

This chain links TRBV5-1 with TRBJ2-5, with D possibly TRBD1 on 5 matching bases. Germline CDR1 SGHRS, CDR2 YFSETQ. The V gene lost 4 bases and the J gene lost 5 bases, with 9 bases spanning the gap. The CDR3 is 12 residues long. DNA of the CDR3: TGCGCCAGCAGCCCACAGGCGGAGACCCAGTACTTC. Protein product: CASSPQAETQYF.

This clone occurred once. V usage is TRBV6-4 and J usage is TRBJ2-2; D perhaps matches TRBD2 (5 bases). The CDR3 extends over 15 amino acids. Trimming removed 4 bases from V and 4 bases from J, with 13 bases in between. Germline CDR1 reads MRHNA; CDR2 reads SNTAGT. CDR3 residues: CASSGTSRGTGELFF. In DNA, the CDR3 is TGTGCCAGCAGTGGGACTTCACGGGGCACCGGGGAGCTGTTTTTT.

This chain connects TRBV14 to TRBJ2-1; possibly TRBD1 for D (6 bases). Deletions cut 0 bases from V and 9 bases from J, with 9 bases between. This CDR3 is built from 13 residues. The germline V gene has CDR1 SGHDN and CDR2 FVKESK. The DNA of the CDR3 is TGTGCCAGCAGCCAAGATCGCAGGGGTGAGCAGTTCTTC. Amino acids: CASSQDRRGEQFF.

The DNA for the CDR3 is TGCGCCAGCAGCTTCCGGGACTCGGGCTACACCTTC. Protein: CASSFRDSGYTF. The chain joins TRBV5-1 to TRBJ1-2, with D possibly TRBD1 on 5 matching bases. The CDR3 sequence is 12 residues long. V dropped 2 bases and J dropped 8 bases, with 10 bases sitting between them. Looked up from germline, CDR1 is SGHRS and CDR2 is YFSETQ.

The chain recombines TRBV23-1 with TRBJ1-5; D unclear. TRBV23-1 is noted as an ORF with a role that remains uncertain. V lost 0 bases to trimming and J lost 2 bases, with 29 bases between them. The CDR3 runs 22 residues. As DNA, the CDR3 is TGCGCCAGCAGTCAATCGGGAGCTGATTTGGGAATCGTTCAGCGGGGCAATCAGCCCCAGCATTTT. Its translation is CASSQSGADLGIVQRGNQPQHF.

The chain combines TRBV5-4 with TRBJ2-5; the match to TRBD1 covers 9 bases. Trimming cost V 0 bases and J 5 bases; bases outside gene matches: 2. Germline V gene data show CDR1 as SGHNT and CDR2 as YYREEE (reference sequence). There are 14 residues in the CDR3. CDR3 sequence (DNA): TGTGCCAGCAGCTTGGAGACAGGGGGGGAGACCCAGTACTTC. Amino acids: CASSLETGGETQYF.